This T cell receptor (beta chain) was sequenced during a study of T cells in Graves' hyperthyroidism and ophthalmopathy. TCR beta CDR3 regions were amplified from RNA transcripts. An initial round of RT-PCR targeting the TCR CDR3 relied on the HTBI primer set. MiXCR, run by TCRdb on the multiplex PCR reads, gives a single entry per CDR3 protein. This sample has approximately 620,000 distinct CDR3 sequences, with roughly 13% found just once. General study findings and limits: Most expanded thyroid clonotypes above 0.001 recurred in blood.

This clonotype has ten or more counts. Antigen specificity is unknown. Patients aged 18 to 65 had newly diagnosed hyperthyroidism that had lasted under 2 months. The study left out patients who had uncontrolled infection, other autoimmune disease, pregnancy or lactation. Ahead of any ophthalmopathy symptoms, the blood sample was obtained at the first diagnosis of hyperthyroidism. The CDR3 sequence is 14 residues long. Germline V gives CDR1 SGHTA, CDR2 FQGNSA. V lost 5 bases to trimming and J lost 7 bases, with 12 bases between them. The chain recombines TRBV7-2 with TRBJ1-6, with a possible D match to TRBD1 (5 bases). Sequencing used blood. The source is a woman in her twenties or thirties with Graves' hyperthyroidism that later progressed to Graves' ophthalmopathy. The CDR3 sequence is CASSPGRGNSPLHF. CDR3 nucleotides: TGTGCCAGCAGCCCTGGGAGGGGAAATTCACCCCTCCACTTT.